Sequencing of this T cell receptor (beta chain) was carried out in a study of blood T cell repertoires in COVID-19. Overall study: COVID-19 samples, acute and convalescent, were from the United States, Italy and Spain. From T cells, B-cell-depleted T cells, or PBMCs came the material, which was cDNA or gDNA.

Original methodology: It was from reference gene primer amplification that nucleated cell counts were estimated. TCRdb keeps only in-frame clones here, not all; method: immunoSEQ multiplex PCR. The V and J calls and clone size come from that table; D and trimming were worked out from the DNA. This table holds roughly 280,000 clones, around 90% found once. V lost 3 bases, J lost 11 bases, and 12 bases lay in between. Looked up from germline, CDR1 is MGHRA and CDR2 is YSYEKL. This CDR3 is built from 12 residues. The J gene is TRBJ2-3, the V gene TRBV4-1; a possible D gene is TRBD1 (6 bases). Specimen: peripheral blood. The sequence derives from a man aged 50 to 59 with acute or convalescent COVID-19. The CDR3 nucleotides are TGCGCCAGCAGCCACCCCAGGGGAGAGCAGTATTTT. This sequence encodes CASSHPRGEQYF.